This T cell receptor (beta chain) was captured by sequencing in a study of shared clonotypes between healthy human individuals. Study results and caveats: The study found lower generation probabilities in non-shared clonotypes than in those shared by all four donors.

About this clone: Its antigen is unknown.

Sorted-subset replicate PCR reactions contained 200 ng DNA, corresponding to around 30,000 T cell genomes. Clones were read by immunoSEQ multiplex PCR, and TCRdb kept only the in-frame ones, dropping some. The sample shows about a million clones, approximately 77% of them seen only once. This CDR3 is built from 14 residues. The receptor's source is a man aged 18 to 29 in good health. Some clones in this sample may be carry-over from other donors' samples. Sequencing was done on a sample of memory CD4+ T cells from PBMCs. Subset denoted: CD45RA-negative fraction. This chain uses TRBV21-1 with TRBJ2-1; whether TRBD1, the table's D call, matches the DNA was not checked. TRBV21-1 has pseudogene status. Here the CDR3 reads CASSPRWQSNEQFF. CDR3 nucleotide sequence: TGTGCCAGCAGCCCCCGATGGCAGTCCAATGAGCAGTTCTTC.